Following are 32 T cell receptor beta chains from one sample sequenced in a study of early T cells in non-severe SARS-CoV-2 infection (dated by TCRdb to about 2021). Library preparation employed 5' RACE. Sequencing was performed on a NextSeq 500. TCRdb redid the processing of the public reads, applying fastp at Q25 and MiXCR, and retained in-frame beta chains. For every CDR3 protein sequence, its rows merge into one entry that carries the most common genes and DNA. This sample is represented by tens of thousands of distinct CDR3 sequences; approximately 9.1% of them were singletons. The top ten constitute roughly 12% of the sample. The specimen sequenced was whole blood. The receptors shown here come from an adult who was a healthcare worker with PCR-confirmed SARS-CoV-2 infection or an uninfected control (not recorded which).

Ten or more counts support this clonotype. V gene TRBV3-1 combines with J gene TRBJ1-1; TRBD1 agrees at 7 bases. The CDR3 has 14 residues. The germline V gene encodes CDR1 LGHDT and CDR2 YNNKEL (reference sequence). After removal of 6 bases from V and 5 bases from J, the junction contained 9 bases not matched to a gene. The CDR3 bases are TGTGCCAGCAGAGACAGGGATTTTGGGACTGAAGCTTTCTTT. Translation: CASRDRDFGTEAFF. The whole variable domain, filled in from reference TRBV3-1 and TRBJ1-1, reads DTAVSQTPKYLVTQMGNDKSIKCEQNLGHDTMYWYKQDSKKFLKIMFSYNNKELIINETVPNRFSPKSPDKAHLNLHINSLELGDSAVYFCASRDRDFGTEAFFGQGTRLTVV.

This clonotype was detected ten times or more. The chain has TRBV2 and TRBJ2-1; D remains ambiguous. This CDR3 spans 14 amino acids. CDR1 and CDR2 from the germline V gene are SNHLY and FYNNEI. Trimming removed 8 bases from V and 6 bases from J, with 17 bases in between. As DNA, the CDR3 is TGTGCCAGCTACCCGGTAGTTGGTGCCAATGAGCAGTTCTTC. This codes for CASYPVVGANEQFF.

This chain joins TRBV7-9 and TRBJ2-5, with TRBD1 matching over 7 bases. Germline V gives CDR1 SEHNR, CDR2 FQNEAQ (reference sequence). The CDR3 is made up of 15 amino acids. The V and J ends lost 0 bases and 2 bases, in that order; junction bases with no gene match: 3. The DNA of the CDR3 is TGTGCCAGCAGCTTAGCCCCGGGACAGCAAGAGACCCAGTACTTC. This encodes CASSLAPGQQETQYF.

This chain joins TRBV27 and TRBJ2-7; the D gene is possibly TRBD2 (6 bases). Germline V lookup: CDR1 MNHEY, CDR2 SMNVEV (reference sequence). V was pared by 9 bases and J by 3 bases, with 18 bases between. The CDR3 is 14 amino acids. The CDR3 region has the DNA TGTGCCAGTCGTCTAGGGGACTTGAGCTACGAGCAGTACTTC. As protein: CASRLGDLSYEQYF.

Ten or more counts support this clonotype. V is TRBV27 and J is TRBJ2-1, with 9 bases lining up with TRBD1. Germline assignment: CDR1 MNHEY and CDR2 SMNVEV (reference sequence). V was clipped by 6 bases and J by 4 bases; unmatched bases: 10. This CDR3 region has 16 residues. The CDR3 DNA sequence: TGTGCCAGCAGCAGCTCCGGGACAGGGTGGTACAATGAGCAGTTCTTC. It codes for CASSSSGTGWYNEQFF.

This clonotype was seen a few times. The J gene is TRBJ2-2, the V gene TRBV24-1; maybe TRBD1 (5 bases). The CDR3 runs 15 residues. V was trimmed by 3 bases and J by 7 bases, leaving 14 bases between them. Germline loops: CDR1 KGHDR, CDR2 SFDVKD. This chain's CDR3 is CATSDPGDRYGELFF. The CDR3 DNA reads as TGTGCCACCAGTGATCCTGGAGACAGATACGGGGAGCTGTTTTTT.

This clonotype came up many times. The CDR3 sequence is CASSLAPRTGIYEQYF. The CDR3 DNA reads TGTGCCAGCAGCTTAGCGCCCCGGACAGGCATTTACGAGCAGTACTTC. The V gene is TRBV7-2, the J gene TRBJ2-7, with TRBD1 matching over 7 bases. V shed 0 bases, J shed 4 bases, and the junction held 9 bases outside the gene matches. Germline CDR1 SGHTA, CDR2 FQGNSA. CDR3 length equals 16 residues.

This clonotype has ten or more counts. The V call is TRBV29-1, the J call TRBJ1-2; D uncertain. The CDR3 runs to 11 residues. V lost 5 bases and J lost 8, with 12 bases in between. Germline CDR1 reads SQVTM; CDR2 reads ANQGSEA. For the CDR3, the DNA is TGCAGCGTTTTCCTGGACGGGGGCTACACCTTC. This encodes CSVFLDGGYTF.

This clonotype was observed many times. The V gene is TRBV29-1, the J gene TRBJ1-1; no reliable D call. Looked up from germline, CDR1 is SQVTM and CDR2 is ANQGSEA. Trimming removed 4 bases at V and 5 bases at J, with 14 bases between. The CDR3 is made up of 13 amino acids. The CDR3 DNA reads as TGCAGCGTTGTTGGAGGGTTTGGGACTGAAGCTTTCTTT. As protein: CSVVGGFGTEAFF.

This clonotype was detected ten times or more. J is TRBJ1-1 and V is TRBV12-3 or TRBV12-4, with 7 bases identical to TRBD1. With V trimmed by 8 bases and J by 6 bases, 15 bases remained unmatched. This CDR3 comprises 15 residues. The CDR3 sequence: CASDVRVQGLPEAFF. CDR3 bases: TGTGCCAGCGACGTCAGGGTACAGGGGCTGCCTGAAGCTTTCTTT.

This clonotype was counted at least ten times. For the CDR3, the DNA is TGTGCCAGCAGTGAAGAGACAGGTCTTGAGCAGTTCTTC. This translates into CASSEETGLEQFF. V and J are TRBV6-4 and TRBJ2-1; maybe TRBD1 (6 bases). The CDR3 covers 13 residues. With 3 bases removed from V and 9 bases from J, the gap between germline ends came to 12 bases. CDR1 is MRHNA and CDR2 is SNTAGT in the germline V gene.

This clonotype has a count of ten or more. V usage is TRBV5-1 and J usage is TRBJ1-6; perhaps TRBD1 as D (6 bases). Trimming shortened V by 0 bases and J by 3 bases, and 13 bases separated the two germline ends. CDR3 length: 17 amino acids. CDR1 is SGHRS, CDR2 YFSETQ, per germline. The CDR3 sequence is CASSLDQGRRYNSPLHF. In DNA form, the CDR3 reads TGCGCCAGCAGCTTGGATCAGGGGCGCCGCTATAATTCACCCCTCCACTTT.

This clonotype was seen ten or more times. The gene calls are TRBV25-1 and TRBJ2-3; D gene ambiguous. CDR1 and CDR2 (germline): MGHDK, SYGVNS. The V end lost 1 base, the J end lost 3 bases, and 11 bases lay between the germline ends. There are 15 residues in the CDR3. In nucleotides, the CDR3 is TGTGCCAGCAGTGAATGGGGTGATGGAACAGATACGCAGTATTTT. This gives the protein CASSEWGDGTDTQYF.

The chain is built from TRBV3-1 and TRBJ2-7, with D unresolved. The CDR3 spans 15 residues. Germline CDR1 and CDR2: LGHDT and YNNKEL (reference sequence). V was shortened by 0 bases and J by 4 bases, with 13 bases between the two germline ends. The CDR3 DNA follows: TGTGCCAGCAGCCAAGAGAGTTCCTGGGGATACGAGCAGTACTTC. This encodes CASSQESSWGYEQYF.

This clonotype was detected many times. The rearrangement links TRBV29-1 to TRBJ2-2, with 8 bases lining up with TRBD1. Trimming cost V 7 bases and J 5 bases; bases outside gene matches: 6. Per germline, CDR1 SQVTM and CDR2 ANQGSEA. The CDR3 has 13 amino acids. CDR3 DNA: TGCAGCGCCGCGGGACAGGCTACCGGGGAGCTGTTTTTT. It encodes CSAAGQATGELFF.

This clonotype occurred a few times. The CDR3 sequence is CASSPTTTGQETQYF. CDR3 bases: TGTGCCAGCAGCCCTACAACTACAGGGCAAGAGACCCAGTACTTC. The chain employs TRBV7-7 and TRBJ2-5; a weak D match, TRBD1 (6 bases). The V gene's germline CDR1 is SSHAT and CDR2 FNYEAQ (reference sequence). V lost 5 bases and J 2 bases, leaving 15 bases between the germline ends. This CDR3 has 15 amino acids.

The chain uses TRBV20-1 and TRBJ1-2; 9 positions match TRBD1. V dropped 0 bases and J dropped 7; count of bases not matched to a gene: 15. This CDR3 comprises 17 residues. CDR1 and CDR2 (germline): DFQATT, SNEGSKA (reference sequence). For the CDR3, the DNA is TGCAGTGCTAGAGATTGGGGCACAGGGGGCGAGAGGCGTGGCTACACCTTC. Translation gives CSARDWGTGGERRGYTF.

The CDR3 region has the DNA TGCGCCAGCAGCCAAGGACATAGGGAGACCCAGTACTTC. Translation gives CASSQGHRETQYF. V usage is TRBV4-1 and J usage is TRBJ2-5; D gene unclear. The germline gives CDR1 MGHRA, CDR2 YSYEKL. The V end was cut by 1 base, the J end by 5 bases, with 8 bases between. This CDR3 has 13 amino acids.

J is TRBJ1-5 and V is TRBV7-2, with D unresolved. V lost 4 bases to trimming and J lost 1 base, with 11 bases between them. Germline V lookup: CDR1 SGHTA, CDR2 FQGNSA. The CDR3 consists of 15 residues. The CDR3 sequence: CASSSWVESNQPQHF. The CDR3 region has the DNA TGTGCCAGCAGCTCCTGGGTAGAGAGCAATCAGCCCCAGCATTTT.

Many counts were recorded for this clonotype. V and J are TRBV20-1 and TRBJ2-1; TRBD1 might be the D (5 bases). Germline V lookup: CDR1 DFQATT, CDR2 SNEGSKA (reference sequence). CDR3 length: 14 residues. V was clipped by 6 bases and J by 2 bases, with 14 bases between them. CDR3 DNA: TGCAGTGCGCCCTTCAGGGCTACCTACAATGAGCAGTTCTTC. Translating gives CSAPFRATYNEQFF.

The V and J genes are TRBV13 and TRBJ1-5; TRBD1 might be the D (5 bases). V lost 3 bases to trimming and J lost 5 bases, with 8 bases between them. This CDR3 is built from 13 residues. Per the germline V gene, CDR1 is PRHDT and CDR2 is FYEKMQ (reference sequence). The CDR3 sequence: CASSLGGDQPQHF. CDR3 in DNA: TGTGCCAGCAGCTTGGGGGGAGATCAGCCCCAGCATTTT.

Ten or more counts support this clonotype. The chain links TRBV15 to TRBJ1-4; D may be TRBD1 (5 bases). The CDR3 loop spans 14 amino acids. Germline V gives CDR1 LNHNV, CDR2 YYDKDF (reference sequence). V lost 0 bases, J lost 8 bases, and 10 bases lay in between. CDR3 DNA: TGTGCCACCAGCAGAGATCGGGACCGGGAAAAACTGTTTTTT. This encodes CATSRDRDREKLFF.

V gene TRBV29-1 combines with J gene TRBJ2-7; 7 bases align to TRBD1. With V trimmed by 4 bases and J by 2 bases, 11 bases remained unmatched. The CDR3 contains 15 residues. CDR1 SQVTM and CDR2 ANQGSEA come from the germline V gene. In DNA form, the CDR3 reads TGCAGCGTTGGCCCTGGGACAGCTAGTCCCTACGAGCAGTACTTC. Its protein is CSVGPGTASPYEQYF.

This clonotype came up a few times. In DNA, the CDR3 is TGTGCCAGCAGTTTCACTAGCGGGGGGGGCCCAGATACGCAGTATTTT. It is translated as CASSFTSGGGPDTQYF. This chain links TRBV6-6 with TRBJ2-3; 13 nucleotides match TRBD2. V lost 4 bases, J lost 4 bases, and 5 bases stayed unmatched. The CDR3 spans 16 residues. Germline V gene sequence: CDR1 MNHNY, CDR2 SVGAGI (reference sequence).

V is TRBV24-1 and J is TRBJ1-6, with no clear D. The germline gives CDR1 KGHDR, CDR2 SFDVKD. The V gene lost 0 bases and the J gene lost 7 bases, with 6 bases spanning the gap. The CDR3 contains 14 residues. CDR3 bases: TGTGCCACCAGTGATTTGCTTGCGAATTCACCCCTCCACTTT. Translating gives CATSDLLANSPLHF.

This clonotype appeared many times. The chain carries TRBV15 and TRBJ2-6; D perhaps matches TRBD1 (6 bases). The V end was cut by 0 bases, the J end by 1 base, with 28 bases between. This CDR3 region has 23 residues. The germline V gene has CDR1 LNHNV and CDR2 YYDKDF (reference sequence). The CDR3 coding sequence is TGTGCCACCAGCAGAGACCCCCCGAGGCTCTATAGGGGGATCGGTTCTGGGGCCAACGTCCTGACTTTC. Protein product: CATSRDPPRLYRGIGSGANVLTF.

This rearrangement joins TRBV20-1 to TRBJ2-1, with 9 bases aligning to TRBD1. The CDR3 loop spans 13 amino acids. V shed 6 bases, J shed 5 bases, and the junction held 5 bases outside the gene matches. Per the germline V gene, CDR1 is DFQATT and CDR2 is SNEGSKA (reference sequence). The CDR3 bases are TGCAGTGCAGACCGGGACAGGGACAATGAGCAGTTCTTC. It yields the protein CSADRDRDNEQFF.

The CDR3 is CASSYGGWGTDTQYF. The CDR3 DNA is TGTGCCAGCAGTTACGGGGGATGGGGCACAGATACGCAGTATTTT. This rearrangement joins TRBV6-6 to TRBJ2-3; the D call may be TRBD1 or TRBD2 (5 bases each). There are 15 residues in the CDR3. The germline V gene encodes CDR1 MNHNY and CDR2 SVGAGI (reference sequence). V gave up 2 bases and J gave up 1 base, with 10 bases separating them.

This clonotype occurred a few times. The rearrangement uses TRBV7-6 and TRBJ2-7; 7 bases are shared with TRBD1. This CDR3 is built from 14 residues. After removal of 5 bases from V and 2 bases from J, the junction contained 6 bases not matched to a gene. The germline gives CDR1 SGHVS, CDR2 FNYEAQ. CDR3 DNA: TGTGCCAGCAGCCCTATCGACAGGGCCTACGAGCAGTACTTC. Translation gives CASSPIDRAYEQYF. The full variable domain, its missing parts supplied by reference TRBV7-6 and TRBJ2-7, is GAGVSQSPRYKVTKRGQDVALRCDPISGHVSLYWYRQALGQGPEFLTYFNYEAQQDKSGLPNDRFSAERPEGSISTLTIQRTEQRDSAMYRCASSPIDRAYEQYFGPGTRLTVT.

In this sample, this clonotype turned up many times. V and J are TRBV5-1 and TRBJ1-1; 8 bases are a match to TRBD1. Germline V gives CDR1 SGHRS, CDR2 YFSETQ. V lost 3 bases to trimming and J lost 5 bases; unmatched junction nucleotides: 6. The CDR3 is made up of 14 amino acids. The CDR3 is CASSSSGGRTEAFF. The CDR3 DNA reads as TGCGCCAGCAGCTCGTCAGGGGGCCGGACTGAAGCTTTCTTT.

This clonotype has more than one count but fewer than ten. The chain uses TRBV5-6 and TRBJ1-2, with D tentatively TRBD1 (5 bases). V lost 2 bases and J 4 bases, leaving 15 bases between the germline ends. CDR3 length equals 15 residues. Looked up from germline, CDR1 is SGHDT and CDR2 is YYEEEE. CDR3 in amino acids: CASSFDSFRGYGYTF. For the CDR3, the DNA is TGTGCCAGCAGCTTTGACAGTTTCCGAGGCTATGGCTACACCTTC.

The table lists this clonotype with a few counts. The rearrangement links TRBV20-1 to TRBJ2-2; 7 nucleotides match TRBD1. The J segment lost 6 bases and the V segment lost 4 bases, leaving 5 bases of the junction unmatched. The V gene's germline CDR1 is DFQATT and CDR2 SNEGSKA (reference sequence). This CDR3 is built from 13 residues. The CDR3, as DNA: TGCAGTGCTACAGGGGGTCCCCCCGGGGAGCTGTTTTTT. Amino acids: CSATGGPPGELFF.